Below are 29 T cell receptor beta chains sequenced from a single sample in a study of blood T cell repertoires in COVID-19 (dated by TCRdb to 2019 to 2021). Preparation of the library involved the immunoSEQ multiplex PCR assay. Sourced from immuneACCESS, this table was stored by TCRdb with only in-frame sequences that have V and J called. A share of the clones is absent; for the studies checked, an unresolved V gene accounts for under half, and the remainder has no known explanation. The sample data list tens of thousands of clones, and roughly 89% of these were observed just once. The ten largest clonotypes hold 1.9% of the sample. Specimen: peripheral blood. The receptors come from a woman between 50 and 59 years old in a cohort sampled during active COVID-19.

This clone has more than one count but fewer than ten. The V call is TRBV5-1, the J call TRBJ2-5, with TRBD2 identical over 11 bases. CDR3 size: 17 residues. V was pared by 0 bases and J by 0 bases, with 4 bases of the junction left unmatched. Germline CDR1 reads SGHRS; CDR2 reads YFSETQ. Written as DNA, the CDR3 is TGCGCCAGCAGCTTGGGGGGGACTAGCGGTAACCAAGAGACCCAGTACTTC. Translating it yields CASSLGGTSGNQETQYF.

The chain joins TRBV7-8 to TRBJ1-5, with 10 positions matching TRBD1. Germline V gives CDR1 SGHVS, CDR2 FQNEAQ. The junction had 24 bases not matched to a gene; V was cut back by 8 bases and J by 2 bases. The CDR3 runs to 21 residues. CDR3 in DNA: TGTGCCAGCCCCAATCGGAATAATAGCCGGGACAGGGGAAGAGGCAATCAGCCCCAGCATTTT. Its translation is CASPNRNNSRDRGRGNQPQHF.

The rearrangement uses TRBV19 and TRBJ2-5; 7 bases match TRBD1. With 4 bases clipped from V and 1 base from J, the junction kept 9 bases outside the gene matches. The CDR3 is made up of 16 amino acids. CDR1 is LNHDA, CDR2 SQIVND, per germline (reference sequence). This CDR3 reads CASSTSKGQIQETQYF. The CDR3 nucleotides are TGTGCCAGTAGTACCTCAAAGGGACAGATCCAAGAGACCCAGTACTTC.

The CDR3 sequence: CASSYMERTGKLFF. CDR3 in DNA: TGCGCCAGCAGCTACATGGAGAGGACAGGGAAACTGTTTTTT. This chain joins TRBV4-1 and TRBJ1-4, with 8 bases that match TRBD1. This CDR3 contains 14 residues. Germline V gene data show CDR1 as MGHRA and CDR2 as YSYEKL. V was pared by 5 bases and J by 11 bases, with 10 bases of the junction left unmatched.

This chain links TRBV7-6 with TRBJ2-2; 7 bases match TRBD2. Germline V gene lookup returns CDR1 SGHVS and CDR2 FNYEAQ. The CDR3 runs 16 residues. V gave up 5 bases and J gave up 1 base; unmatched junction bases: 7. The CDR3 DNA reads TGTGCCAGCAGCCAGACCGTAGCGGGGAACACCGGGGAGCTGTTTTTT. Translation gives CASSQTVAGNTGELFF.

The DNA of the CDR3 is TGTGCCAGTAGTATGATGGTGGACAGGAGTCAGCCCCAGCATTTT. Translated, it gives CASSMMVDRSQPQHF. The chain uses TRBV19 and TRBJ1-5, with 7 positions matching TRBD1. Germline V gene sequence: CDR1 LNHDA, CDR2 SQIVND (reference sequence). This CDR3 spans 15 amino acids. Trimming at V came to 3 bases and at J to 6 bases, leaving 8 bases not matched to a gene.

This clone was observed once. The rearrangement links TRBV6-6 to TRBJ2-2; D unclear. CDR1 and CDR2 (germline): MNHNY, SVGAGI (reference sequence). CDR3 size: 13 residues. Trimming pared 3 bases from V and 5 bases from J, leaving 7 bases between. Here the CDR3 reads CASSYLRTGELFF. The CDR3, as DNA: TGTGCCAGCAGTTATCTCCGGACCGGGGAGCTGTTTTTT.

The rearrangement links TRBV19 to TRBJ1-1, with TRBD1 as a possible D gene (6 bases). This CDR3 has 15 residues. The germline gives CDR1 LNHDA, CDR2 SQIVND (reference sequence). V gave up 6 bases and J gave up 0 bases, with 14 bases separating them. In DNA form, the CDR3 reads TGTGCCAGTAGCGTCAGGGGCCCAATGAACACTGAAGCTTTCTTT. It codes for CASSVRGPMNTEAFF.

The V and J genes are TRBV5-1 and TRBJ2-3, with D maybe TRBD2 (6 bases). The CDR3 has 11 residues. Trimming took off 7 bases at V and 4 bases at J, with 7 bases between the two ends. Germline CDR1 and CDR2: SGHRS and YFSETQ. The CDR3 region is CASVAADTQYF. The CDR3 DNA reads TGCGCCAGCGTAGCGGCAGATACGCAGTATTTT. Variable domain in full (rest from reference TRBV5-1 and TRBJ2-3): KAGVTQTPRYLIKTRGQQVTLSCSPISGHRSVSWYQQTPGQGLQFLFEYFSETQRNKGNFPGRFSGRQFSNSRSEMNVSTLELGDSALYLCASVAADTQYFGPGTRLTVL.

The V gene is TRBV12-5, the J gene TRBJ2-2; the match to TRBD2 covers 9 bases. From germline, CDR1 is LGHNT and CDR2 FRNRAP. The CDR3 has 16 amino acids. With V trimmed by 4 bases and J by 7 bases, 10 bases remained unmatched. Here the CDR3 reads CASGWGSGSHGGELFF. The CDR3 DNA reads as TGTGCTAGTGGTTGGGGTAGCGGGAGTCACGGCGGGGAGCTGTTTTTT. Together with reference TRBV12-5 and TRBJ2-2, the CDR3 gives the full variable domain: DARVTQTPRHKVTEMGQEVTMRCQPILGHNTVFWYRQTMMQGLELLAYFRNRAPLDDSGMPKDRFSAEMPDATLATLKIQPSEPRDSAVYFCASGWGSGSHGGELFFGEGSRLTVL.

The chain links TRBV25-1 to TRBJ1-6; D is ambiguous. Trimming left V 6 bases short and J 6 bases short, with 9 bases between. Germline V gives CDR1 MGHDK, CDR2 SYGVNS. The CDR3 totals 13 residues. CDR3 protein: CASRTGGNSPLHF. The CDR3 nucleotides are TGTGCCAGCAGAACGGGAGGTAATTCACCCCTCCACTTT.

CDR3 sequence (DNA): TGCAGTGCTAGTCCTCTAGCGGCTAGCACAGATACGCAGTATTTT. This sequence encodes CSASPLAASTDTQYF. This sequence joins TRBV20-1 and TRBJ2-3; TRBD2 matches at 7 bases. V lost 3 bases and J lost 0; bases outside the gene matches: 6. Per the germline V gene, CDR1 is DFQATT and CDR2 is SNEGSKA (reference sequence). The CDR3 contains 15 residues.

For this clone: This same CDR3 is encoded by further DNA sequences in the sample. This rearrangement joins TRBV15 to TRBJ1-2; 12 bases are a match to TRBD1. Germline-derived CDR1 and CDR2 are LNHNV and YYDKDF (reference sequence). This CDR3 is 16 amino acids long. V lost 2 bases, J lost 8 bases, and 9 bases stayed unmatched. The CDR3 loop is CATSRSGEGTGGGYTF. In DNA, the CDR3 is TGTGCCACCAGCAGATCCGGAGAGGGGACAGGGGGCGGCTACACCTTC. Looking up the rest from reference TRBV15 and TRBJ1-2 gives the full variable domain: DAMVIQNPRYQVTQFGKPVTLSCSQTLNHNVMYWYQQKSSQAPKLLFHYYDKDFNNEADTPDNFQSRRPNTSFCFLDIRSPGLGDTAMYLCATSRSGEGTGGGYTFGSGTRLTVV.

This clone was detected once. The chain recombines TRBV2 with TRBJ2-4, with D perhaps matching TRBD1 (5 bases). The CDR3 length is 12 residues. The germline V and J ends were trimmed by 2 bases and 9 bases, with 8 bases remaining between them. The germline V gene encodes CDR1 SNHLY and CDR2 FYNNEI. CDR3 DNA: TGTGCCAGCAGTGAATTAGGGGCCATTCAGTACTTC. Amino acids: CASSELGAIQYF.

The genes are TRBV13 and TRBJ1-2; a weak D match, TRBD1 (6 bases). The CDR3 runs 13 residues. Germline V lookup: CDR1 PRHDT, CDR2 FYEKMQ (reference sequence). Deletions cut 5 bases from V and 4 bases from J, with 11 bases between. CDR3 amino acids: CASSRGGGYGYTF. In DNA, the CDR3 is TGTGCCAGCAGCCGAGGGGGGGGCTATGGCTACACCTTC.

V is TRBV7-2 and J is TRBJ1-5; weak D call: TRBD1 (6 bases). The CDR3 runs 14 residues. Trimming took off 6 bases at V and 0 bases at J, with 9 bases between the two ends. Germline values: CDR1 SGHTA, CDR2 FQGNSA. CDR3 residues: CASSRQVSNQPQHF. The CDR3 DNA reads TGTGCCAGCAGTCGACAGGTTAGCAATCAGCCCCAGCATTTT.

The chain combines TRBV7-8 with TRBJ1-2; weak D call: TRBD1 (6 bases). V was cut by 4 bases and J by 5 bases, with 11 bases left in between. Germline V gene sequence: CDR1 SGHVS, CDR2 FQNEAQ. The CDR3 is 13 amino acids. The CDR3 nucleotides are TGTGCCAGCAGCTCAGGACAGTTATATGGCTACACCTTC. Amino acids: CASSSGQLYGYTF.

This chain joins TRBV11-2 and TRBJ2-7, with TRBD1 matching 8 bases. Germline CDR1 SGHAT, CDR2 FQNNGV. J gave up 3 bases and V 5 bases, and 6 bases lay outside the gene matches. CDR3 length: 14 amino acids. The CDR3 region is CASSPGQVVYEQYF. The CDR3 nucleotides read TGTGCCAGCAGCCCGGGACAGGTTGTCTACGAGCAGTACTTC.

The rearrangement uses TRBV11-2 and TRBJ2-7; TRBD2 might be the D (6 bases). V lost 2 bases and J 5 bases, leaving 19 bases between the germline ends. The CDR3 contains 16 residues. Germline-derived CDR1 and CDR2 are SGHAT and FQNNGV. This chain's CDR3 is CASSLIGRLGNHEQYF. CDR3 nucleotide sequence: TGTGCCAGCAGCTTAATTGGGAGACTAGGGAACCACGAGCAGTACTTC.

CDR3 loop: CAKGQGRWASTDTQYF. CDR3 nucleotides: TGTGCCAAAGGACAGGGCCGATGGGCTAGCACAGATACGCAGTATTTT. V and J are TRBV27 and TRBJ2-3, with 8 nucleotides matching TRBD1. CDR1 is MNHEY and CDR2 is SMNVEV in the germline V gene (reference sequence). This CDR3 contains 16 residues. Trimming took 10 bases from V and 0 from J; bases not matched to a gene: 12.

V and J are TRBV29-1 and TRBJ2-1; 11 nucleotides line up with TRBD2. The CDR3 covers 15 residues. J gave up 3 bases and V 6 bases, and 7 bases lay outside the gene matches. In germline, CDR1 is SQVTM, CDR2 ANQGSEA. CDR3 in amino acids: CSVPGLAGIYNEQFF. As DNA, the CDR3 is TGCAGCGTCCCCGGACTAGCGGGCATCTACAATGAGCAGTTCTTC.

The V and J genes are TRBV6-1 and TRBJ2-7; tentative D call: TRBD2 (5 bases). Per germline, CDR1 MNHNS and CDR2 SASEGT. The CDR3 totals 15 residues. The V end lost 2 bases, the J end lost 2 bases, and 13 bases lay between the germline ends. This CDR3 reads CASSEYGSETYEQYF. CDR3 DNA: TGTGCCAGCAGTGAATATGGTAGCGAGACCTACGAGCAGTACTTC.

The V and J genes are TRBV27 and TRBJ2-7; a weak D match, TRBD1 (6 bases). The CDR3 loop spans 14 amino acids. Germline V lookup: CDR1 MNHEY, CDR2 SMNVEV (reference sequence). Trimming stripped 5 bases from V and 7 bases from J, with 18 bases between. CDR3 nucleotide sequence: TGTGCCAGCAGTCCTCATACAGGGCTGGGGGAGCAGTACTTC. Encoded protein: CASSPHTGLGEQYF.

The gene calls are TRBV6-5 and TRBJ1-1; 7 bases are a match to TRBD1. Germline-derived CDR1 and CDR2 are MNHEY and SVGAGI. The CDR3 runs 15 residues. The trim removed 3 bases at V and 4 bases at J, leaving 8 bases unmatched. In DNA, the CDR3 is TGTGCCAGCAGTTATTACCTGACAGGGCCCACTGAAGCTTTCTTT. This sequence encodes CASSYYLTGPTEAFF.

The chain combines TRBV15 with TRBJ2-7; D gene unclear. Deletions cut 0 bases from V and 4 bases from J, with 7 bases between. The CDR3 covers 13 residues. Per germline, CDR1 LNHNV and CDR2 YYDKDF (reference sequence). The CDR3, as DNA: TGTGCCACCAGCAGAGATCCGGTTTACGAGCAGTACTTC. Encoded protein: CATSRDPVYEQYF.

The rearrangement links TRBV6-2 or TRBV6-3 to TRBJ2-7; tentative D call: TRBD2 (7 bases). This CDR3 region has 15 residues. V lost 0 bases to trimming and J lost 4 bases, with 13 bases between them. CDR1 and CDR2 (germline): MNHEY, SVGEGT. The CDR3 nucleotides read TGTGCCAGCAGTTACTCAGGGGGGGGTGTGTACGAGCAGTACTTC. Translating gives CASSYSGGGVYEQYF.

The chain is built from TRBV30 and TRBJ1-2; the D gene is possibly TRBD1 (6 bases). The V gene's germline CDR1 is GTSNPN and CDR2 SVGIG (reference sequence). Trimming took 4 bases from V and 8 from J, leaving 17 bases between them. The CDR3 is 13 amino acids. The CDR3 loop reads CAWNRPGETGYTF. For the CDR3, the DNA is TGTGCCTGGAATCGCCCAGGGGAAACCGGCTACACCTTC.

J is TRBJ1-4 and V is TRBV12-5; 8 nucleotides agree with TRBD1. The V and J ends lost 6 bases and 4 bases, in that order; junction bases with no gene match: 10. CDR1 LGHNT and CDR2 FRNRAP come from the germline V gene. The CDR3 consists of 16 residues. CDR3 bases: TGTGCTAGTGGCAAGACAGGGGTCGGTATTAATGAAAAACTGTTTTTT. Translated: CASGKTGVGINEKLFF.

The J gene is TRBJ2-7, the V gene TRBV6-5; 9 nucleotides line up with TRBD1. Germline assignment: CDR1 MNHEY and CDR2 SVGAGI. This CDR3 contains 12 residues. J lost 2 bases, V lost 9 bases, and 2 bases had no gene match. The CDR3: CASWTGAYEQYF. For the CDR3, the DNA is TGTGCCAGTTGGACAGGGGCCTACGAGCAGTACTTC.